This entry describes one T cell receptor (beta chain). Per germline, CDR1 MNHEY and CDR2 SMNVEV (reference sequence). V lost 2 bases, J lost 4 bases, and 9 bases lay in between. CDR3 length: 14 residues. As handled by the study authors: The assay estimated nucleated cells by amplifying reference gene primers. TCRdb's table, derived via immunoSEQ multiplex PCR, lists solely in-frame clones and lacks some. The V and J calls and the clone size are those of that table, but D and trimming were determined from the DNA. The sample yields roughly 220,000 clones, around 86% seen once. These data belong to a study of blood T cell repertoires in COVID-19. Study at large: T cells, B-cell-depleted T cells, or PBMCs provided the cDNA or gDNA that served as material.

The J gene is TRBJ1-3, the V gene TRBV27; no clear D. The sequenced sample consisted of peripheral blood. This clonotype was obtained from a woman aged 45 to 65 with COVID-19, enrolled during active disease. The CDR3 reads CASSLSRVGNTIYF. For the CDR3, the DNA is TGTGCCAGCAGTTTAAGTCGGGTAGGAAACACCATATATTTT.